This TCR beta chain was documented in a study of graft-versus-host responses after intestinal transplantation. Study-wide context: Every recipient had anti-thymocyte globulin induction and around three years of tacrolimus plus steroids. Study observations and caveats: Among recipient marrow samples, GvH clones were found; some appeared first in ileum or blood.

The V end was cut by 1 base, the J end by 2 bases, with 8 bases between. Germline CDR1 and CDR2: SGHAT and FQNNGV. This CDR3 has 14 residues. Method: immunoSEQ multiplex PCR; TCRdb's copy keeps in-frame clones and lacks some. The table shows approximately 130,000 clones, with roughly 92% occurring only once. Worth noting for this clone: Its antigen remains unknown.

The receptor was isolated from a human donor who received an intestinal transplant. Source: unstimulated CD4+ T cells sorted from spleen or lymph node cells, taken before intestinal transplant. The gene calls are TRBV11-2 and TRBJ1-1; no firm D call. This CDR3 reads CASSLGGGNTEAFF. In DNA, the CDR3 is TGTGCCAGCAGCTTAGGAGGTGGCAACACTGAAGCTTTCTTT.